This T cell receptor (beta chain) emerged from a study of T cell responses to AZD1222 COVID-19 vaccine (dated by TCRdb to the early 2020s). Turning to the overall study: A total of roughly 240 trial participants underwent TCR sequencing, of whom around 200 received two doses of AZD1222 and some 25 received two doses of the MenACWY control vaccine. Enrollment into the trials was organized by age into subgroups of 18-55, 56-69 and 70-plus years, and those subgroups contained about 160, 30 and 59 TCR-sequenced participants, respectively. Study-level results and caveats: The whole spike protein was spanned by vaccine-associated CD4 TCRs, and dominant responses were seen in regions 160-218 and 743-854. Because no day 14 peak-response samples were available, repertoires were characterized only after the peak T cell response. Spike-specific TCR breadth and depth rose significantly after two AZD1222 doses compared with day 0 and with MenACWY recipients. Conclusions about previously exposed vaccinees are limited because only 5 or 6 AZD1222 recipients were SARS-CoV-2 seropositive at baseline. Epitopes outside the regions mutated in the B.1.351 and B.1.1.7 variants were reportedly recognized by nearly half of the unique spike-specific TCRs. In the small 56-69-year group, the increase in depth fell short of significance, most likely because of low power. Most participants were white British and females outnumbered males, and the authors suggested that clonal diversity may have been underestimated.

Inclusive of the bounding cysteine and phenylalanine, the CDR3 is 15 residues long. Here the CDR3 DNA is all that survives: 45 bases in frame from base 1. The germline V gene encodes CDR1 SGHTS and CDR2 YDEGEE. Trimming leaves V shorter by 0 bases and J shorter by 7 bases, with the junction holding 2 bases beyond the gene matches. The CDR3 regions of human TCRbeta chains were analyzed by immunosequencing. From the authors' description of their analysis: TCRs in the repertoires were compared against a reference library of SARS-CoV-2-specific TCRs that had been generated with the MIRA antigen-specificity platform. Breadth meant the fraction of unique TCRs that were SARS-CoV-2-associated, whereas depth meant the fraction of total T cells that were SARS-CoV-2-associated. Using the MIRA data, every spike-specific TCR was mapped to the spike region that the TCR reacted to and assigned to either a CD4 or a CD8 class. Log10-transformed breadth and depth values were compared by one-way ANOVA with Sidak's multiple comparisons tests. This is the immuneACCESS table as TCRdb keeps it, with only in-frame sequences that have V and J called. A part of the clones is gone; compared with another copy, unresolved V genes explain less than half, and the rest is unexplained. V, J and clone size are those of that table, while D and trimming were read from the DNA. Within this sample are tens of thousands of clones, with about three quarters of them counted one time only. The ten largest clones take up 47% of the sample.

The time point label, read with the paper, signifies: about 28 days (+/-7) after the second vaccine dose. Because spike-specific TCR depth and breadth did not differ between the two schedules, AZD1222 recipients who got a second dose at roughly 4 weeks were pooled with those who got a second dose at roughly 12 weeks. Vaccinee samples were obtained from the UK trials COV001 and COV002, which included a single-blind randomized controlled phase 2/3 trial of AZD1222 (ChAdOx1 nCoV-19) in healthy adults. For TCRbeta chain sequencing, PBMC samples were collected from trial participants at day 0 and at day 28 after the second dose. Note on this clone: Its binding antigen is unknown. No much larger clone is present one base from it, and per-base qualities are unavailable.

The rearranged segments are TRBV5-8 and TRBJ1-6, and 9 junctional nucleotides match TRBD1. This TCR was sampled from an adult who received the AZD1222 COVID-19 vaccine. Sequenced material: peripheral blood, taken 28 days after the second AZD1222 dose. The CDR3 region has the sequence CASSLGTGVNSPLHF. The DNA sequence is as follows: TGTGCCAGCAGCTTGGGGACAGGGGTAAATTCACCCCTCCACTTT.